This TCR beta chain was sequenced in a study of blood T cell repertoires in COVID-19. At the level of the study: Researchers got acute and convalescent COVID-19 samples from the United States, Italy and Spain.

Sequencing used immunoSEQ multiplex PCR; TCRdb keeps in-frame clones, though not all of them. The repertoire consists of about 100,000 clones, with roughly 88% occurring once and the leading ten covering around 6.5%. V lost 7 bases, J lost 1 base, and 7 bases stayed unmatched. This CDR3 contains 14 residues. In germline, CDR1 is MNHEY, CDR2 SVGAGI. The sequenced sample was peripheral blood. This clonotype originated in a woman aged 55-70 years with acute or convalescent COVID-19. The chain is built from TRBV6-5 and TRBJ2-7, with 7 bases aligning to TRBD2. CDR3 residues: CASTSGGISYEQYF. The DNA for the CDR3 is TGTGCCAGCACTTCGGGAGGAATATCCTACGAGCAGTACTTC.